These T cell receptor beta chains were read from a single sample in a study of blood T cell repertoires in COVID-19. Repertoires were generated with immunoSEQ multiplex PCR, while TCRdb's copy carries only in-frame clones and drops some. Found here are about 27,000 clones, approximately 83% of them singletons; the top ten hold around 25%. Sample: peripheral blood. Every receptor here comes from a man in his 70s with active COVID-19. CDR3s include the opening cysteine and the closing phenylalanine or tryptophan. A D gene is named only where the DNA matches it firmly. Size is stated for part of the rows, as once, few or many counts, or as a class when the clone is expanded.

V	D	J	size	length	CDR3	DNA
TRBV27	TRBD2	TRBJ2-5	.	13	CASSSGLAETQYF	TGTGCCAGCAGTTCTGGACTAGCAGAGACCCAGTACTTC
TRBV19	.	TRBJ2-7	.	15	CASSMNLAGQVEQYF	TGTGCCAGTAGTATGAACTTAGCAGGGCAGGTGGAGCAGTACTTC
TRBV2	TRBD1	TRBJ2-3	.	15	CASSRQGLSTDTQYF	TGTGCCAGCAGCCGACAGGGGTTGAGCACAGATACGCAGTATTTT
TRBV2	TRBD1	TRBJ1-1	.	12	CASSLDRGEAFF	TGTGCCAGCAGTCTGGACAGGGGTGAAGCTTTCTTT
TRBV11-2	.	TRBJ1-2	.	14	CASSLGGASYGYTF	TGTGCCAGCAGCTTAGGGGGCGCCTCCTATGGCTACACCTTC
TRBV7-8	.	TRBJ2-3	.	16	CASSLGVSRSTDTQYF	TGTGCCAGCAGCTTAGGTGTCTCCCGTAGCACAGATACGCAGTATTTT
TRBV6-6	.	TRBJ1-5	.	13	CASSYGLNQPQHF	TGTGCCAGCAGTTATGGCCTGAATCAGCCCCAGCATTTT
TRBV5-4	TRBD2	TRBJ2-2	.	19	CASSKGLAGGSRNTGELFF	TGTGCCAGCAGCAAGGGACTAGCGGGGGGGAGTCGGAACACCGGGGAGCTGTTTTTT
TRBV18	.	TRBJ1-1	medium-sized	13	CASSWGKNTEAFF	TGTGCCAGCTCCTGGGGCAAGAACACTGAAGCTTTCTTT
TRBV9	.	TRBJ1-3	.	15	CASSLQDGSGNTIYF	TGTGCCAGCAGCTTACAGGACGGCTCTGGAAACACCATATATTTT
TRBV5-1	TRBD2	TRBJ2-2	.	16	CASSLLLAGGAGELFF	TGCGCCAGCAGCCTCCTACTAGCGGGGGGAGCCGGGGAGCTGTTTTTT
TRBV5-4	.	TRBJ2-7	.	15	CASSSQTDYRYEQYF	TGTGCCAGCAGCTCACAAACCGACTACCGCTACGAGCAGTACTTC
TRBV19	.	TRBJ1-2	.	18	CASSMSPGAGLVSYGYTF	TGTGCCAGTAGTATGTCCCCCGGTGCAGGGCTGGTGTCTTATGGCTACACCTTC
TRBV5-6	.	TRBJ2-7	.	14	CASSFIGRDYEQYF	TGTGCCAGCAGCTTCATAGGCAGGGACTACGAGCAGTACTTC
TRBV28	TRBD1	TRBJ1-6	few	16	CASSLLSTGVNSPLHF	TGTGCCAGCAGTTTACTCTCCACAGGGGTTAATTCACCCCTCCACTTT
TRBV4-2	TRBD2	TRBJ2-7	.	13	CASSPPTSWEQYF	TGTGCCAGCAGCCCCCCGACTAGCTGGGAGCAGTACTTC
TRBV5-8	TRBD1	TRBJ1-2	.	16	CASSNPGTGALYGYTF	TGTGCCAGCAGCAACCCTGGGACAGGGGCACTCTATGGCTACACCTTC
TRBV5-6	TRBD1	TRBJ2-1	once	15	CASRFRGQTYNEQFF	TGTGCCAGCAGGTTCAGGGGGCAAACCTACAATGAGCAGTTCTTC
TRBV19	.	TRBJ1-5	.	14	CASSYRDYNQPQHF	TGTGCCAGTAGCTACAGGGATTATAATCAGCCCCAGCATTTT
TRBV11-2	.	TRBJ1-2	.	13	CASTYGGVGGYTF	TGTGCCAGCACGTACGGGGGTGTCGGTGGCTACACCTTC
TRBV7-9	TRBD1	TRBJ1-4	.	14	CASSSGQGNEKLFF	TGTGCCAGCAGCAGCGGACAGGGTAACGAAAAACTGTTTTTT
TRBV10-3	TRBD1	TRBJ1-2	.	14	CATTGTGANYGYTF	TGTGCCACCACCGGGACAGGGGCTAACTATGGCTACACCTTC
TRBV11-2	.	TRBJ2-5	.	14	CASSPRREGETQYF	TGTGCCAGCAGCCCGCGGAGGGAAGGGGAGACCCAGTACTTC
TRBV7-2	.	TRBJ1-3	.	14	CASSLLGAGNTIYF	TGTGCCAGCAGCTTACTAGGTGCGGGAAACACCATATATTTT
TRBV7-8	TRBD2	TRBJ2-7	.	17	CASSLARASGRAGEQYF	TGTGCCAGCAGCTTAGCGCGGGCTAGCGGGAGGGCCGGTGAGCAGTACTTC
TRBV18	.	TRBJ1-2	.	14	CASSPPAGAYGYTF	TGTGCCAGCTCACCACCGGCAGGGGCATATGGCTACACCTTC
TRBV7-2	TRBD2	TRBJ2-7	few	15	CASSPTSGSSYEQYF	TGTGCCAGCAGCCCTACTAGCGGGAGCTCCTACGAGCAGTACTTC
TRBV28	.	TRBJ1-5	.	16	CASSLRGGAVNQPQHF	TGTGCCAGCAGTTTAAGAGGGGGAGCGGTCAATCAGCCCCAGCATTTT
TRBV7-3	TRBD1	TRBJ2-5	.	15	CASSLNTGVGETQYF	TGTGCCAGCAGCTTAAACACAGGGGTGGGAGAGACCCAGTACTTC
TRBV4-1	TRBD2	TRBJ2-3	.	21	CACSRTGGLAGGRESTDTQYF	TGCGCCTGCAGCCGAACGGGAGGACTAGCGGGGGGGCGGGAAAGCACAGATACGCAGTATTTT
TRBV5-1	.	TRBJ1-1	.	14	CASSLGPGGTEAFF	TGCGCCAGCAGCTTGGGACCTGGAGGCACTGAAGCTTTCTTT